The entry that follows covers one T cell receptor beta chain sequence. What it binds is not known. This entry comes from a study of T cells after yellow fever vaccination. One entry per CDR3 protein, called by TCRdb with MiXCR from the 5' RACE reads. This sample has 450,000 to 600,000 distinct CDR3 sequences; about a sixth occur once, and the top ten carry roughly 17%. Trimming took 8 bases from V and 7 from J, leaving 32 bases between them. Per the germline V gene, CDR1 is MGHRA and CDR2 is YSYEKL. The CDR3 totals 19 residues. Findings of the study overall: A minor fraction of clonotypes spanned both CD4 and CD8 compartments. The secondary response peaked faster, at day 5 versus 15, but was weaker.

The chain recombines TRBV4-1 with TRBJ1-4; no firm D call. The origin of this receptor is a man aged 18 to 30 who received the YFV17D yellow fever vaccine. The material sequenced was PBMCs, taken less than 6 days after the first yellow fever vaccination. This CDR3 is CASRRVGRSRRSLAEKLFF. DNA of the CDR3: TGCGCCAGCCGCCGGGTGGGCCGAAGCCGCCGGAGCCTAGCTGAAAAACTGTTTTTT.